This T cell receptor beta chain derives from a study of beta chain features in type 1 diabetes. The V end was cut by 4 bases, the J end by 4 bases, with 15 bases between. The CDR3 is 15 residues long. The germline gives CDR1 MNHNY, CDR2 SVGAGI (reference sequence). This clone was found a few times. Its target is unknown. Whole-study results and caveats: For patients, the naive, central memory and Treg TCRB repertoires appeared more alike than for healthy donors. Shortening of TCRB CDR3s, moderate but significant, appeared in all four CD4+ subsets of Type 1 diabetes patients.

The authors took one heparinised blood draw, averaging roughly 120 mL, from each donor. Since all of the isolated RNA was reverse transcribed, expressed TCRB transcripts were what got sequenced. An average near 3.57 million reads came from naive, central memory and regulatory T cell samples. Here immunoSEQ multiplex PCR was the method, and the copy in TCRdb shows in-frame clones only, minus some. The sample has about 900,000 clones, roughly a sixth seen once; the top ten hold 0.023%. The clonotype was recovered from a woman aged 18-29 years in good health. Material: naive CD4+ T cells from blood. The genes are TRBV6-6 and TRBJ2-3; TRBD2 might be the D (6 bases). The CDR3 is CASSSGGARADTQYF. The CDR3 nucleotides are TGTGCCAGCAGTTCCGGAGGGGCGAGGGCAGATACGCAGTATTTT.